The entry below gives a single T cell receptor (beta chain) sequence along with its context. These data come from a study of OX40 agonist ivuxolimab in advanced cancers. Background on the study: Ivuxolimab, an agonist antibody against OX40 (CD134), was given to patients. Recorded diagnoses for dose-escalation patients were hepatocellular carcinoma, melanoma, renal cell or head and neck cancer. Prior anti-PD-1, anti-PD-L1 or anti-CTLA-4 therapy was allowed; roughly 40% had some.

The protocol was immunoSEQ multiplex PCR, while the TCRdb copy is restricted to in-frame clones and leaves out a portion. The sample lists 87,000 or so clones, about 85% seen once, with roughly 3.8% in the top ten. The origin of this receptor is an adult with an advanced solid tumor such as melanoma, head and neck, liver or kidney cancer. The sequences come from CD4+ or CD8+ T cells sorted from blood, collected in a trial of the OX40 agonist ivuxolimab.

CDR3 in amino acids: CASSGRDRPAGELFF. As DNA, the CDR3 is TGTGCCAGCAGTGGACGGGACAGGCCGGCCGGGGAGCTGTTTTTT. J is TRBJ2-2 and V is TRBV28; 8 bases align to TRBD1. V lost 5 bases, J lost 6 bases, and 8 bases stayed unmatched. The CDR3 covers 15 residues. The germline CDR1 and CDR2 sequences are MDHEN and SYDVKM.